This T cell receptor (beta chain) was sequenced during a study of blood T cells in healthy people across ages. Study information: When template switching was applied, about one barcoded beta molecule was captured per two T cells. General study results and limits: Comparison with aged donors showed that long-lived donors had more naive CD4+ cells and higher diversity.

With respect to this clonotype: Its antigen is as yet unknown.

This CDR3 is built from 18 residues. Losses at the gene ends were 0 bases for V and 0 bases for J; bases not matched to a gene: 8. Germline loops: CDR1 LGHNA, CDR2 YSLEER. With a J-beta primer mix and a sample-barcoded 5' primer, a second PCR ran roughly 6 to 11 cycles. A template-switch adaptor that had 12 random nucleotides put a tag on each cDNA molecule. Every individual sample yielded 3 million or more paired-end reads (each containing CDR3). Using its own MiXCR run on the 5' RACE reads, TCRdb lists one record per CDR3 protein. The profile shows a few hundred thousand distinct CDR3 sequences, 52% of them singletons.

The chain uses TRBV4-3 and TRBJ2-4; 7 bases match TRBD1. The source of this sequence is a man between 60 and 75 years old in good health. The sequenced sample was blood. The CDR3 region has the DNA TGCGCCAGCAGCCAAGATGCGGACAGGAACCTAGCCAAAAACATTCAGTACTTC. Translating gives CASSQDADRNLAKNIQYF.